This T cell receptor (beta chain) emerged from a study of cytomegalovirus exposure and HLA in healthy donors. Broader study findings: Earlier results showed most TCR beta V segments being productive about 87% or about 30% of the time. The authors reported that TCR beta sequences could predict HLA-A and HLA-B alleles. These predictions were accurate for most subjects in the first cohort. Among the most significant clusters, several appeared linked to common viral pathogens in a later analysis.

Regarding donors, all were healthy bone marrow donors. In the case of this clone: What it binds is unknown.

A multiplex PCR was run with 60 Vbeta primers and 13 Jbeta primers. Sequencing used immunoSEQ multiplex PCR; TCRdb keeps in-frame clones, though not all of them. The sample shows more than 150,000 clones, more than 60% of them seen only once. The germline V gene has CDR1 GTSNPN and CDR2 SVGIG (reference sequence). The CDR3 consists of 13 residues. The genes are TRBV30 and TRBJ2-5; D perhaps matches TRBD2 (5 bases). The J call may be in error: the DNA end matches TRBJ2-7 better. The sample was PBMCs. The source of this sequence is a woman aged 40 to 49 in good health and CMV-seropositive. The CDR3 DNA reads TGTGCCTGGAGTGTAGCCGGGGTCTACGAGCAGTACTTC. Encoded protein: CAWSVAGVYEQYF.